The 24 T cell receptor beta chains below all came from one sample that was sequenced in a study of blood T cell repertoires in COVID-19. Sequencing used immunoSEQ multiplex PCR; TCRdb keeps in-frame clones, though not all of them. The data contain tens of thousands of clones, over 75% of them singletons. Sequencing was performed on peripheral blood. These receptors all come from a man aged 45-65 years with acute or convalescent COVID-19.

The chain has TRBV7-6 and TRBJ2-1; perhaps TRBD2 as D (6 bases). Trimming took off 4 bases at V and 2 bases at J, with 21 bases between the two ends. CDR3 size: 18 residues. Germline V CDR1 and CDR2: SGHVS, FNYEAQ. The CDR3 DNA reads as TGTGCCAGCAGCTCCGATAGGTTCGGGAGCCCCCCCTACAATGAGCAGTTCTTC. It encodes CASSSDRFGSPPYNEQFF.

J is TRBJ2-3 and V is TRBV28; TRBD2 matches at 10 bases. V dropped 6 bases and J dropped 4; count of bases not matched to a gene: 10. The CDR3 extends over 16 amino acids. Per germline, CDR1 MDHEN and CDR2 SYDVKM. The CDR3 reads CASSSALAGEADTQYF. The CDR3, as DNA: TGTGCCAGCAGCTCAGCCCTAGCGGGAGAGGCAGATACGCAGTATTTT.

The chain is built from TRBV7-2 and TRBJ2-3, with a tentative D call TRBD2 (5 bases). Germline V lookup: CDR1 SGHTA, CDR2 FQGNSA. V was clipped by 8 bases and J by 10 bases, with 16 bases between them. This CDR3 region has 12 residues. CDR3 nucleotides: TGTGCCAGCCGGGCGAGGGTCGGGGCGCAGTATTTT. Translating gives CASRARVGAQYF.

This chain connects TRBV28 to TRBJ1-1; 12 positions match TRBD1. There are 15 residues in the CDR3. With 2 bases clipped from V and 6 bases from J, the junction kept 4 bases outside the gene matches. CDR1 is MDHEN, CDR2 SYDVKM, per germline. CDR3 sequence reads: CASSLIGTGGPEAFF. The DNA for the CDR3 is TGTGCCAGCAGTTTAATCGGGACAGGGGGCCCTGAAGCTTTCTTT.

The chain recombines TRBV7-6 with TRBJ1-3, with 10 bases fitting TRBD1. The junction had 5 bases not matched to a gene; V was cut back by 3 bases and J by 3 bases. The CDR3 spans 16 residues. Germline assignment: CDR1 SGHVS and CDR2 FNYEAQ. The CDR3: CASSLRDRGLGNTIYF. Here the CDR3 DNA reads TGTGCCAGCAGCTTGCGGGACAGGGGCCTTGGAAACACCATATATTTT. The variable domain in full, with the rest retrieved from reference TRBV7-6 and TRBJ1-3, is GAGVSQSPRYKVTKRGQDVALRCDPISGHVSLYWYRQALGQGPEFLTYFNYEAQQDKSGLPNDRFSAERPEGSISTLTIQRTEQRDSAMYRCASSLRDRGLGNTIYFGEGSWLTVV.

This clone was observed a single time. The J gene is TRBJ2-3, the V gene TRBV5-6; 8 bases agree with TRBD1. This CDR3 comprises 15 residues. The germline gives CDR1 SGHDT, CDR2 YYEEEE. J lost 6 bases, V lost 3 bases, and 9 bases had no gene match. The CDR3 spells CASSSVRGQRDTQYF. In DNA, the CDR3 is TGTGCCAGCAGCTCCGTCAGGGGGCAAAGGGATACGCAGTATTTT.

This sequence joins TRBV28 and TRBJ1-1, with no clear D. The CDR3 contains 15 residues. Germline-derived CDR1 and CDR2 are MDHEN and SYDVKM. The germline V and J ends were trimmed by 6 bases and 1 base, with 15 bases remaining between them. As DNA, the CDR3 is TGTGCCAGCAGCGCACACGGAGGACCGAACACTGAAGCTTTCTTT. This encodes CASSAHGGPNTEAFF.

V is TRBV7-9 and J is TRBJ2-1, with 9 bases matching TRBD1. Germline assignment: CDR1 SEHNR and CDR2 FQNEAQ (reference sequence). This CDR3 region has 17 residues. V was pared by 8 bases and J by 6 bases, with 17 bases of the junction left unmatched. The CDR3 DNA is TGTGCCAGCGACCCTCCCGGGACAGGGAGCCGGGCCAATGAGCAGTTCTTC. Amino acid sequence: CASDPPGTGSRANEQFF.

The chain has TRBV6-2 or TRBV6-3 and TRBJ2-5; D not resolved. Germline CDR1 and CDR2: MNHEY and SVGEGT. The CDR3 has 16 amino acids. V lost 2 bases and J lost 0, with 13 bases in between. CDR3: CASSYDDAADQETQYF. The CDR3 DNA follows: TGTGCCAGCAGTTACGATGACGCGGCCGACCAAGAGACCCAGTACTTC.

The V gene is TRBV28, the J gene TRBJ2-5, with 7 bases aligning to TRBD2. Germline CDR1 is MDHEN and CDR2 is SYDVKM. V lost 3 bases and J lost 5; bases outside the gene matches: 12. The CDR3 has 16 residues. In DNA, the CDR3 is TGTGCCAGCAGTTTGACGGGACTAACCGCGTGGGAGACCCAGTACTTC. Translation: CASSLTGLTAWETQYF. The complete variable domain, with remaining parts taken from reference TRBV28 and TRBJ2-5, reads DVKVTQSSRYLVKRTGEKVFLECVQDMDHENMFWYRQDPGLGLRLIYFSYDVKMKEKGDIPEGYSVSREKKERFSLILESASTNQTSMYLCASSLTGLTAWETQYFGPGTRLLVL.

The rearrangement joins TRBV12-3 or TRBV12-4 to TRBJ1-3; D is unclear. Trimming took off 6 bases at V and 0 bases at J, with 3 bases between the two ends. The CDR3 has 12 amino acids. CDR3 DNA sequence: TGTGCCAGCAGGAGCTCTGGAAACACCATATATTTT. Residues: CASRSSGNTIYF.

This rearrangement joins TRBV2 to TRBJ1-5, with D tentatively TRBD1 (5 bases). This CDR3 has 14 residues. Germline V gene sequence: CDR1 SNHLY, CDR2 FYNNEI. V was trimmed by 8 bases and J by 7 bases, leaving 18 bases between them. The CDR3 is CASRHEGRGQPQHF. CDR3 nucleotides: TGTGCCAGCCGCCACGAGGGACGGGGGCAGCCCCAGCATTTT.

V and J are TRBV4-2 and TRBJ1-5, with D perhaps matching TRBD1 (5 bases). This CDR3 has 15 residues. V dropped 1 base and J dropped 0 bases, with 7 bases sitting between them. Germline assignment: CDR1 LGHNA and CDR2 YNFKEQ. In DNA form, the CDR3 reads TGTGCCAGCAGCCAAGCAGGGAATAGCAATCAGCCCCAGCATTTT. Translating gives CASSQAGNSNQPQHF.

This clone was seen a single time. The chain combines TRBV11-2 with TRBJ2-1, with D possibly TRBD2 on 7 matching bases. Trimming shortened V by 8 bases and J by 4 bases, and 18 bases separated the two germline ends. Germline CDR1 is SGHAT and CDR2 is FQNNGV. This CDR3 is 15 amino acids long. The CDR3, as DNA: TGTGCCAGCGGGAGGGGGGCCGCGTCGTACAATGAGCAGTTCTTC. This gives the protein CASGRGAASYNEQFF. Drawing the rest from reference TRBV11-2 and TRBJ2-1, the complete variable domain is EAGVAQSPRYKIIEKRQSVAFWCNPISGHATLYWYQQILGQGPKLLIQFQNNGVVDDSQLPKDRFSAERLKGVDSTLKIQPAKLEDSAVYLCASGRGAASYNEQFFGPGTRLTVL.

The gene calls are TRBV21-1 and TRBJ2-7; the D call of TRBD1 is as the table states it, not checked on the DNA. TRBV21-1 is a documented pseudogene. The CDR3 has 17 amino acids. CDR3 nucleotides: TGTGCCAGCAGCAAAGCCCGGACAACCTCTTGGAGCTACGAGCAGTACTTC. This translates into CASSKARTTSWSYEQYF.

This clone was found once. The rearrangement joins TRBV7-9 to TRBJ1-1; 9 nucleotides match TRBD1. The CDR3 sequence is 14 residues long. V lost 6 bases to trimming and J lost 5 bases; unmatched junction nucleotides: 7. Germline CDR1 is SEHNR and CDR2 is FQNEAQ (reference sequence). CDR3 in amino acids: CASRKGQGGTEAFF. CDR3 in DNA: TGTGCCAGCAGGAAGGGACAGGGTGGGACTGAAGCTTTCTTT.

The gene calls are TRBV30 and TRBJ1-3; TRBD1 matches at 7 bases. The germline CDR1 and CDR2 sequences are GTSNPN and SVGIG (reference sequence). The CDR3 runs to 15 residues. The trim removed 4 bases at V and 9 bases at J, leaving 15 bases unmatched. The CDR3 loop reads CAWITWVTGTGTIYF. The CDR3 DNA follows: TGTGCCTGGATTACGTGGGTGACAGGGACCGGCACCATATATTTT.

The chain joins TRBV2 to TRBJ2-2, with D perhaps matching TRBD1 (6 bases). V lost 0 bases and J 4 bases, leaving 12 bases between the germline ends. The CDR3 consists of 16 residues. Germline CDR1 SNHLY, CDR2 FYNNEI. In nucleotides, the CDR3 is TGTGCCAGCAGTGAAGCAGGGGGAGTTGGCACCGGGGAGCTGTTTTTT. Its protein is CASSEAGGVGTGELFF.

This chain connects TRBV7-9 to TRBJ1-2; 9 bases agree with TRBD1. Germline CDR1 SEHNR, CDR2 FQNEAQ (reference sequence). Trimming at V came to 0 bases and at J to 3 bases, leaving 2 bases not matched to a gene. CDR3 length: 15 amino acids. The CDR3: CASSLADRGDYGYTF. CDR3 bases: TGTGCCAGCAGCTTAGCGGACAGGGGAGACTATGGCTACACCTTC.

V gene TRBV6-6 combines with J gene TRBJ1-5, with 9 bases aligning to TRBD1. V lost 6 bases and J lost 5; bases outside the gene matches: 5. Germline V gene lookup returns CDR1 MNHNY and CDR2 SVGAGI (reference sequence). CDR3 length equals 14 residues. In nucleotides, the CDR3 is TGTGCCAGCAGGGAACAGGGGGCCTATCAGCCCCAGCATTTT. Translation: CASREQGAYQPQHF.

This chain uses TRBV9 with TRBJ1-1; TRBD1 might be the D (6 bases). Germline-derived CDR1 and CDR2 are SGDLS and YYNGEE. CDR3 length: 14 amino acids. V was clipped by 0 bases and J by 1 base, with 7 bases between them. This chain's CDR3 is CASSVEGENTEAFF. The CDR3, as DNA: TGTGCCAGCAGCGTAGAGGGGGAGAACACTGAAGCTTTCTTT.

The V and J genes are TRBV7-2 and TRBJ1-2; D is possibly TRBD1 (5 bases). The V gene lost 6 bases and the J gene lost 5 bases, with 13 bases spanning the gap. Germline V CDR1 and CDR2: SGHTA, FQGNSA. This CDR3 is 13 amino acids long. The CDR3 loop reads CASSPEGLYGYTF. DNA of the CDR3: TGTGCCAGCAGTCCGGAGGGGTTATATGGCTACACCTTC.

CDR3 loop: CASSRDRGWLDEQYF. CDR3 sequence (DNA): TGCGCCAGCAGCCGGGACAGGGGGTGGTTGGACGAGCAGTACTTC. The V gene is TRBV5-1, the J gene TRBJ2-7; TRBD1 matches 11 bases. The CDR3 is 15 amino acids. CDR1 and CDR2 (germline): SGHRS, YFSETQ. The ends lost 4 bases at V and 5 bases at J; junction bases unmatched: 8.

The genes are TRBV7-9 and TRBJ2-1; 9 nucleotides agree with TRBD1. CDR1 SEHNR and CDR2 FQNEAQ come from the germline V gene (reference sequence). V shed 5 bases and J 4 bases; nucleotides not matched to a gene: 6. The CDR3 loop spans 15 amino acids. The CDR3 loop reads CASSLTGGGYNEQFF. In DNA, the CDR3 is TGTGCCAGCAGCCTGACAGGGGGAGGGTACAATGAGCAGTTCTTC.